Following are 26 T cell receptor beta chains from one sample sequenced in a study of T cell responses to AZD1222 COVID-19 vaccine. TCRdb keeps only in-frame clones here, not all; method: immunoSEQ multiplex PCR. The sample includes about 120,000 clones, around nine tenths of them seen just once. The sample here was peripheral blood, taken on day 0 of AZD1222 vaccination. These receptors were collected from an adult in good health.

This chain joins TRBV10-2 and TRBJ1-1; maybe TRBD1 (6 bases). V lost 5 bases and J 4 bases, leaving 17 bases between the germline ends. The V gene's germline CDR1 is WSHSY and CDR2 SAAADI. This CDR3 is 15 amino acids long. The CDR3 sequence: CASSLQSRGATEAFF. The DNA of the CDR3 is TGCGCCAGCAGTCTCCAAAGCCGGGGGGCCACTGAAGCTTTCTTT.

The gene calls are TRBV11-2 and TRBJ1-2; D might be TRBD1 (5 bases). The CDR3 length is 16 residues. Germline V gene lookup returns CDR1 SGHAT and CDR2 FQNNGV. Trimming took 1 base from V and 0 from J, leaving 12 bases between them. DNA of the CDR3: TGTGCCAGCAGCTTAGGGGCAGGGCTCACTAACTATGGCTACACCTTC. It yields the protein CASSLGAGLTNYGYTF.

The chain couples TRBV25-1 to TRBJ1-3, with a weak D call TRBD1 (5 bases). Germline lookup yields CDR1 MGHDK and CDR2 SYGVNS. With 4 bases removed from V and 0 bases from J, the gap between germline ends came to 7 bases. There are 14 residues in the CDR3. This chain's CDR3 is CASSGQYSGNTIYF. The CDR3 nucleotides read TGTGCCAGCAGTGGACAGTACTCTGGAAACACCATATATTTT.

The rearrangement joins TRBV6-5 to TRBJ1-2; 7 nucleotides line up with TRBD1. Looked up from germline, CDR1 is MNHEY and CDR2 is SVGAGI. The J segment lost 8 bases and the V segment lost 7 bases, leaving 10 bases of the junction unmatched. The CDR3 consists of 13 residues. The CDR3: CASTPGGSWGYTF. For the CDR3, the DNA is TGTGCCAGCACTCCAGGGGGTTCTTGGGGCTACACCTTC.

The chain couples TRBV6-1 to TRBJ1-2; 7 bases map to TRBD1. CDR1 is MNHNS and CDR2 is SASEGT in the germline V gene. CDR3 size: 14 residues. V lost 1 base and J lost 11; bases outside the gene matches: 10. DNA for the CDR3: TGTGCCAGCAGTGAAGGAGGCCAGGGGGTTGGGTACACCTTC. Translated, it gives CASSEGGQGVGYTF.

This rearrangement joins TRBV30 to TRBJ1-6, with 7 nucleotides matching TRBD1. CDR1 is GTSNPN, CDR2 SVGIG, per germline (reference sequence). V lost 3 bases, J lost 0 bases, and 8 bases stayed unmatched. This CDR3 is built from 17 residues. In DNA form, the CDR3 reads TGTGCCTGGAGCGGACGACAGGGAAGCTCCTATAATTCACCCCTCCACTTT. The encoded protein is CAWSGRQGSSYNSPLHF.

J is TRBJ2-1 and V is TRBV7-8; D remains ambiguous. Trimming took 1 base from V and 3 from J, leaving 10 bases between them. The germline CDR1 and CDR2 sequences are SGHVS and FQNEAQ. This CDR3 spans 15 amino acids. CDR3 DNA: TGTGCCAGCAGCTTAGGTGTACTCTTCTACAATGAGCAGTTCTTC. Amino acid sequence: CASSLGVLFYNEQFF.

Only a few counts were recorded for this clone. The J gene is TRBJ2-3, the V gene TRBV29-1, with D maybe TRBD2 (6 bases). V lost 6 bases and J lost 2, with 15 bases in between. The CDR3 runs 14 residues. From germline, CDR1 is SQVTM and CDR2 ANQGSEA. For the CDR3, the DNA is TGCAGCGTGGTATGGGGGGTCGACACAGATACGCAGTATTTT. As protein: CSVVWGVDTDTQYF.

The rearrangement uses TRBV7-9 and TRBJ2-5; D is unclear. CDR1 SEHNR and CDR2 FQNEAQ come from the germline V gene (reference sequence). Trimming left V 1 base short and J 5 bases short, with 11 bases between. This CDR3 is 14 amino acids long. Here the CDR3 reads CASSLVGAPETQYF. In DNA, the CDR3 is TGTGCCAGCAGCTTAGTCGGCGCCCCGGAGACCCAGTACTTC.

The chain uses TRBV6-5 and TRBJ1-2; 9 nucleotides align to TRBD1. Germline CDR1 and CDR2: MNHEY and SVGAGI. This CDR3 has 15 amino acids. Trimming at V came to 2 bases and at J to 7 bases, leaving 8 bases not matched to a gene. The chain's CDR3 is CASSYPGQGAFGYTF. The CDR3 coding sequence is TGTGCCAGCAGTTACCCGGGACAGGGAGCTTTTGGCTACACCTTC.

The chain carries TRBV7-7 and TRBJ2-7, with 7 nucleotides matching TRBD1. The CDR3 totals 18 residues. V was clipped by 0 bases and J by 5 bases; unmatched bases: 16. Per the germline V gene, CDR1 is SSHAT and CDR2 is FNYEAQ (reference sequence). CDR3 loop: CASSLAISLSSGGHEQYF. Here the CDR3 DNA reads TGTGCCAGCAGCTTAGCGATATCCCTGTCCTCAGGGGGACACGAGCAGTACTTC.

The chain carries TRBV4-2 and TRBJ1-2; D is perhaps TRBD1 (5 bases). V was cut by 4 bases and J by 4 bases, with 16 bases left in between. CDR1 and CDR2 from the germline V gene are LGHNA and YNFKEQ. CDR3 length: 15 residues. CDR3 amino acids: CASSPRPGDPYGYTF. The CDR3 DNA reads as TGTGCCAGCAGCCCCCGCCCGGGGGATCCCTATGGCTACACCTTC.

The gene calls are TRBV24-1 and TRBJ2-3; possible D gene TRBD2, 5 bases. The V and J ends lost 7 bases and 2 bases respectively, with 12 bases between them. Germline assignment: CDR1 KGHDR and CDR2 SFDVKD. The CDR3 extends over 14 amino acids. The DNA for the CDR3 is TGTGCCACCAGCCCGGCGGGTAACACAGATACGCAGTATTTT. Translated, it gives CATSPAGNTDTQYF.

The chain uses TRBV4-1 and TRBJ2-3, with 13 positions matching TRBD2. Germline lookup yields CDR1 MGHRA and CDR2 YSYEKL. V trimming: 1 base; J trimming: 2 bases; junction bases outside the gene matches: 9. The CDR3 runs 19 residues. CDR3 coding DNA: TGCGCCAGCAGCCAAGGACGTAGGGGACTAGCGGGGTACACAGATACGCAGTATTTT. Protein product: CASSQGRRGLAGYTDTQYF.

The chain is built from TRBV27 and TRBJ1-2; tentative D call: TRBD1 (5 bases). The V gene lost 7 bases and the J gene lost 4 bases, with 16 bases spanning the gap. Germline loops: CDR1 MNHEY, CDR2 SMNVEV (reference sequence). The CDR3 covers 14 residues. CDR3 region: CASTETPGGYGYTF. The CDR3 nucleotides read TGTGCCAGCACTGAGACTCCTGGGGGCTATGGCTACACCTTC.

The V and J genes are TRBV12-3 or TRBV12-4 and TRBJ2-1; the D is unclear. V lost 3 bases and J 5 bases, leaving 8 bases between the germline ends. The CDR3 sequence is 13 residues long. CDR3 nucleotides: TGTGCCAGCAGTTTCTACTCAGACAATGAGCAGTTCTTC. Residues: CASSFYSDNEQFF.

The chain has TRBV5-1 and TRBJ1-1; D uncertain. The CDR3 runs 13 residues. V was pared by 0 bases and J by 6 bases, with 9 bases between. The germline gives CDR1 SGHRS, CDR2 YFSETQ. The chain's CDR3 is CASSLDPSPEAFF. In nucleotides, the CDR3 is TGCGCCAGCAGCTTGGATCCTAGTCCTGAAGCTTTCTTT.

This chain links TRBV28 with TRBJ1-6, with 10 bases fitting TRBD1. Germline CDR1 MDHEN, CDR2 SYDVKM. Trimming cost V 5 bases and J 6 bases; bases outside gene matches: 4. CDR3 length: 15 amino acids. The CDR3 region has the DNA TGTGCCAGCAGTCCCGGACAGGGGGGTAATTCACCCCTCCACTTT. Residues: CASSPGQGGNSPLHF.

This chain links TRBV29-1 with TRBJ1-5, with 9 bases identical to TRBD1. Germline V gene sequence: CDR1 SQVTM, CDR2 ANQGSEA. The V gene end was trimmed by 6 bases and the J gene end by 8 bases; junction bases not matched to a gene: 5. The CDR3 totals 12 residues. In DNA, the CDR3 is TGCAGCGTGGGACAGGGCTCTGAGCCCCAGCATTTT. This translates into CSVGQGSEPQHF.

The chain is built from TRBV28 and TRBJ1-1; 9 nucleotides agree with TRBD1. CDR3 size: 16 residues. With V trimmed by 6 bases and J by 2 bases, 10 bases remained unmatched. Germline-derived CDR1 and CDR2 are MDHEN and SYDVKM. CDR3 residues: CASRLPGQGVNTEAFF. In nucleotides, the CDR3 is TGTGCCAGCAGACTTCCGGGACAGGGCGTTAACACTGAAGCTTTCTTT.

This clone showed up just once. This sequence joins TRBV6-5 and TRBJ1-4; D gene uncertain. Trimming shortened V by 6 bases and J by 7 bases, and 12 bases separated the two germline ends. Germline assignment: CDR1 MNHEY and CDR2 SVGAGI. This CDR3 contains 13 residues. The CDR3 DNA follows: TGTGCCAGCAGCTCCCTCCGTCTTGAAAAACTGTTTTTT. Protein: CASSSLRLEKLFF.

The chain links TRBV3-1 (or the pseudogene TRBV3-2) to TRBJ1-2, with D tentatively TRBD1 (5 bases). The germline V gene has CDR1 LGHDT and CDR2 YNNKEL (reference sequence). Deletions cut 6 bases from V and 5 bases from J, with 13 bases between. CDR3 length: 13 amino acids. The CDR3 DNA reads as TGTGCCAGCAGTCAGACAGAGCGGTATGGCTACACCTTC. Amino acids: CASSQTERYGYTF.

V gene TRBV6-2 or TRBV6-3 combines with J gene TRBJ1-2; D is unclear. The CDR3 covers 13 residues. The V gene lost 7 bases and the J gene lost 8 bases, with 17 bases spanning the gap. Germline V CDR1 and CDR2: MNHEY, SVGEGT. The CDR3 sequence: CASTPDGLGGYTF. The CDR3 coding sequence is TGTGCCAGCACCCCTGACGGGCTTGGAGGCTACACCTTC.

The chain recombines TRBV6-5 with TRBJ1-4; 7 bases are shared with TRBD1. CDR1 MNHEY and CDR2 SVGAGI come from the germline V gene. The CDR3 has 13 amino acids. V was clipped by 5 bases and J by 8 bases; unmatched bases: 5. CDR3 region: CASSLRGGEKLFF. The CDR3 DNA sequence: TGTGCCAGCAGTCTCAGGGGGGGCGAAAAACTGTTTTTT.

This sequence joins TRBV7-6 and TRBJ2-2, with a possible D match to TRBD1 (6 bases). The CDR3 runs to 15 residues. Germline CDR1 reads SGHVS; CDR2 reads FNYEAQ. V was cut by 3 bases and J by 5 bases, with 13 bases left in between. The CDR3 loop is CASSFSQGSTGELFF. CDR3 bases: TGTGCCAGCAGCTTCTCACAGGGTTCGACCGGGGAGCTGTTTTTT.

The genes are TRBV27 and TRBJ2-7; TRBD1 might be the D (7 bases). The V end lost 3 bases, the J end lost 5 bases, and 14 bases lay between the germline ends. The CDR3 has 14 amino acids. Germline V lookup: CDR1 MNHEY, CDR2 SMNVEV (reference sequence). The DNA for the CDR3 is TGTGCCAGCAGTTTCGGAGGGGGCTTTGACGAGCAGTACTTC. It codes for CASSFGGGFDEQYF.